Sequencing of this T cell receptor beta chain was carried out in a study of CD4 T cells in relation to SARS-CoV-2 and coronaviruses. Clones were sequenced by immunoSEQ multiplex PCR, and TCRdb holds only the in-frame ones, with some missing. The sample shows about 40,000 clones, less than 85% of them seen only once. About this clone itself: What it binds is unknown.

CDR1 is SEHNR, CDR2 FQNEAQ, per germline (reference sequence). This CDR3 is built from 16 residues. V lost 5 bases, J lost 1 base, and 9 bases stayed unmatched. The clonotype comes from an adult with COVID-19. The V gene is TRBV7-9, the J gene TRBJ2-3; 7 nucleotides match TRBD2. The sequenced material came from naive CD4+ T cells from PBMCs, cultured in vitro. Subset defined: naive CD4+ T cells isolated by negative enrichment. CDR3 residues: CASSPRGEGGTDTQYF. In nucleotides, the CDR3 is TGTGCCAGCAGCCCGCGCGGGGAGGGTGGCACAGATACGCAGTATTTT. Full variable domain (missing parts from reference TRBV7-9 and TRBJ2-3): DTGVSQNPRHKITKRGQNVTFRCDPISEHNRLYWYRQTLGQGPEFLTYFQNEAQLEKSRLLSDRFSAERPKGSFSTLEIQRTEQGDSAMYLCASSPRGEGGTDTQYFGPGTRLTVL.